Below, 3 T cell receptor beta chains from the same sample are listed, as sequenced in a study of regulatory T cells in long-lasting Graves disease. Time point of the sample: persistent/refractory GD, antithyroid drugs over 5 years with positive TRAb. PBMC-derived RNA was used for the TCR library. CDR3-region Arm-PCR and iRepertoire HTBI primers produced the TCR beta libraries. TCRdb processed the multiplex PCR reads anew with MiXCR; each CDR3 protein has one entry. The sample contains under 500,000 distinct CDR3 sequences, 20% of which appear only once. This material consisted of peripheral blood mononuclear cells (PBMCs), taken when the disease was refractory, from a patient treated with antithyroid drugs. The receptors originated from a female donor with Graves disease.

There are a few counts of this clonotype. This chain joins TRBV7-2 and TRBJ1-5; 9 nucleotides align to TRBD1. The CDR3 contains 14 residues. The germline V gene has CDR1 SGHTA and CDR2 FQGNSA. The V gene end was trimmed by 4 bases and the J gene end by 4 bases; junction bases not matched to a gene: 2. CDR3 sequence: CASSWGTGNQPQHF. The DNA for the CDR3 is TGTGCCAGCAGCTGGGGGACAGGGAATCAGCCCCAGCATTTT.

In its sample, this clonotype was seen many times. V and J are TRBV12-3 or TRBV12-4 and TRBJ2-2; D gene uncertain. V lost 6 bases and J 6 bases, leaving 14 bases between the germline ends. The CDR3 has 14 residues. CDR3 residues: CASSPFLRAGELFF. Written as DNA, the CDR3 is TGTGCCAGCAGCCCCTTTCTGAGAGCCGGGGAGCTGTTTTTT.

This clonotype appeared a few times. CDR3 sequence: CASTPTAPATNEKLFF. Written as DNA, the CDR3 is TGCGCCAGCACTCCGACAGCTCCTGCAACTAATGAAAAACTGTTTTTT. The chain uses TRBV10-2 and TRBJ1-4, with D possibly matching TRBD1 (5 bases). The CDR3 totals 16 residues. CDR1 and CDR2 (germline): WSHSY, SAAADI. V was trimmed by 7 bases and J by 0 bases, leaving 15 bases between them.